The clone carrying this T cell receptor (beta chain) was detected many times. Amplified TCR beta CDR3 regions derived from RNA transcripts. With the HTBI primer set, the TCR CDR3 went through a first round of RT-PCR. TCRdb reanalysed the multiplex PCR reads using MiXCR and keeps one entry per CDR3 protein. Here the sample spans around 600,000 distinct CDR3 sequences, just under 45% being singletons. The CDR3 has 13 amino acids. V gave up 7 bases and J gave up 9 bases; unmatched junction bases: 9. Germline CDR1 reads SEHNR; CDR2 reads FQNEAQ (reference sequence). This record comes from a study of T cells in Graves' hyperthyroidism and ophthalmopathy.

The chain recombines TRBV7-9 with TRBJ1-2; the match to TRBD1 covers 9 bases. Input material: peripheral blood or thyroid tissue (not recorded which). The clonotype was recovered from an adult man with Graves' disease, either hyperthyroidism or ophthalmopathy (not recorded which). CDR3 sequence reads: CASTLGTGRSYTF. The CDR3 coding sequence is TGTGCCAGCACCCTAGGGACAGGGAGAAGCTACACCTTC.